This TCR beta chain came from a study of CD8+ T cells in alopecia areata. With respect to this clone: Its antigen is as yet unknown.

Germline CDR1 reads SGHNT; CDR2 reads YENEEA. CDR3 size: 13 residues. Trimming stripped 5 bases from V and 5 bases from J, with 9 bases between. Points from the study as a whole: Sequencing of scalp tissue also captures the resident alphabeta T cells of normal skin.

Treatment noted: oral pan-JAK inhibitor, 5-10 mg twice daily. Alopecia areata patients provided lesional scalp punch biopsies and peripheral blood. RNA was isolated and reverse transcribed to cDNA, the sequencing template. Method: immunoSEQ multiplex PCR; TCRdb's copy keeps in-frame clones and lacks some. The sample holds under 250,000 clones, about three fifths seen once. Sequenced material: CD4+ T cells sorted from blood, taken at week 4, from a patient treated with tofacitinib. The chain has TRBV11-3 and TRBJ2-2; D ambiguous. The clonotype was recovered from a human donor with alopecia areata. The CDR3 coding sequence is TGTGCCAGCAGCCCCCGGGCGACCGGGGAGCTGTTTTTT. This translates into CASSPRATGELFF.